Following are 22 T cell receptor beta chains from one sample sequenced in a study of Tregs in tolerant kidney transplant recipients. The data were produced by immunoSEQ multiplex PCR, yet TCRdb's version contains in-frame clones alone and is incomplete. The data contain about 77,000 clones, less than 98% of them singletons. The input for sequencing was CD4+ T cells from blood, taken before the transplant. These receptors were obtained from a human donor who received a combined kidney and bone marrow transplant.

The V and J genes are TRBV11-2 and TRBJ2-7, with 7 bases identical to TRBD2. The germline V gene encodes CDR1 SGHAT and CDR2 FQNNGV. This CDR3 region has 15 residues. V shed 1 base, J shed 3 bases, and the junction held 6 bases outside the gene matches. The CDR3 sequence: CASSLVRGRVYEQYF. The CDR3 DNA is TGTGCCAGCAGCTTAGTTCGCGGGAGAGTCTACGAGCAGTACTTC.

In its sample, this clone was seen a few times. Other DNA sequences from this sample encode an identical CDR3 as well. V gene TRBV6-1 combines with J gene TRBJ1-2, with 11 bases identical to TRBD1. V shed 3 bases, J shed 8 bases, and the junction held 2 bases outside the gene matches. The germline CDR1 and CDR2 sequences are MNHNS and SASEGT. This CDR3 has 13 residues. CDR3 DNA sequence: TGTGCCAGCAGTGACCGGGACAGGGGGGGCTACACCTTC. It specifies CASSDRDRGGYTF.

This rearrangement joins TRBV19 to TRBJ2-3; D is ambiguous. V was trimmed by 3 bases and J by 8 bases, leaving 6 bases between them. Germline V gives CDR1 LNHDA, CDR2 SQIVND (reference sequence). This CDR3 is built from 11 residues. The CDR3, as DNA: TGTGCCAGTAGTATCAGCGTTACGCAGTATTTT. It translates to CASSISVTQYF.

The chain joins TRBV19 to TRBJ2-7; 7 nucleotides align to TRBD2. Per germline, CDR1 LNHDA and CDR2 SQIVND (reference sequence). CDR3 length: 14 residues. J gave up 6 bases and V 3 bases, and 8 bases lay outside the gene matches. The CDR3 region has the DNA TGTGCCAGTAGTATCCGGGAGGCCGGTCCCGAGCAGTACTTC. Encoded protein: CASSIREAGPEQYF.

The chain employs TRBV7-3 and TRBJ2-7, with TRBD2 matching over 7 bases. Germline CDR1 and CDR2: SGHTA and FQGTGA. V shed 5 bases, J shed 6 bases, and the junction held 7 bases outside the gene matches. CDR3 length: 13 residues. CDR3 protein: CASSPSREGEQYF. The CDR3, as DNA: TGTGCCAGCAGCCCTAGCAGGGAGGGCGAGCAGTACTTC.

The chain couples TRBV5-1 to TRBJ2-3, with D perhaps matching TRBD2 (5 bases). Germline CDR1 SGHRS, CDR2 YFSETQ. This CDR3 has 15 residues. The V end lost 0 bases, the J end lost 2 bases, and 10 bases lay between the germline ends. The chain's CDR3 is CASSLVERTTDTQYF. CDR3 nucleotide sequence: TGCGCCAGCAGCTTGGTTGAGCGGACCACAGATACGCAGTATTTT.

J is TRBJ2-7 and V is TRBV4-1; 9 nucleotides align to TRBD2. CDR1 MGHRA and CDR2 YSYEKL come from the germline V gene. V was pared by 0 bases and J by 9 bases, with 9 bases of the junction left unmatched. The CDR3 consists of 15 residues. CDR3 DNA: TGCGCCAGCAGCCAAGATTTTACTAGCGGGCGGTCGCAGTACTTC. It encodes CASSQDFTSGRSQYF.

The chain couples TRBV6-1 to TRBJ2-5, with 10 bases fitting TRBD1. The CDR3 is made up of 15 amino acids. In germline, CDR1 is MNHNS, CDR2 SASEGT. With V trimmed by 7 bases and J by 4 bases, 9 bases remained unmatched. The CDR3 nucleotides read TGTGCCAGCACCCTAGGGACAGGGGTCGGAGAGACCCAGTACTTC. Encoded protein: CASTLGTGVGETQYF.

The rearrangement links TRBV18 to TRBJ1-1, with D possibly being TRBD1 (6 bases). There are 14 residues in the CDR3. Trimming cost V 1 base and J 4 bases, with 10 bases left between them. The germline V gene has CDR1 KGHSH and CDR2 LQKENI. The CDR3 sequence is CASSPLTGITEAFF. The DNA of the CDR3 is TGTGCCAGCTCACCACTAACAGGGATCACTGAAGCTTTCTTT.

CDR3 amino acids: CASSEPLAGGQLQYF. In DNA form, the CDR3 reads TGTGCCAGCAGTGAACCACTAGCGGGGGGGCAATTGCAGTACTTC. The chain combines TRBV2 with TRBJ2-7, with 13 bases aligning to TRBD2. The V gene's germline CDR1 is SNHLY and CDR2 FYNNEI. The CDR3 has 15 amino acids. The V and J ends lost 2 bases and 9 bases, in that order; junction bases with no gene match: 7.

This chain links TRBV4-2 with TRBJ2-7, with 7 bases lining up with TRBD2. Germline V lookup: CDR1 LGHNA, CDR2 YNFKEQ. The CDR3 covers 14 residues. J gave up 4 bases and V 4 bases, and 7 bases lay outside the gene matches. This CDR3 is CASSRGGTIYEQYF. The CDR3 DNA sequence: TGTGCCAGCAGCCGGGGGGGGACTATTTACGAGCAGTACTTC.

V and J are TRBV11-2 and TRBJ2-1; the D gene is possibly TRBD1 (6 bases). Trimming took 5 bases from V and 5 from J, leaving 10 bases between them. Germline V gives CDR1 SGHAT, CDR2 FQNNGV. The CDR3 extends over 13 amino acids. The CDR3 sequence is CASSKGQNNEQFF. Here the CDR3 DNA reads TGTGCCAGCAGCAAAGGACAGAACAATGAGCAGTTCTTC.

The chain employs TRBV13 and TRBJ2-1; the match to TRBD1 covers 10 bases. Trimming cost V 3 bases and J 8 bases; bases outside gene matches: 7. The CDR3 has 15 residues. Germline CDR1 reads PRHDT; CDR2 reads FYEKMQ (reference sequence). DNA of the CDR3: TGTGCCAGCAGCTTTTCCGACAGGGGGCCGGATGAGCAGTTCTTC. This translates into CASSFSDRGPDEQFF. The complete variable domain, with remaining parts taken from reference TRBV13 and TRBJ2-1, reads AAGVIQSPRHLIKEKRETATLKCYPIPRHDTVYWYQQGPGQDPQFLISFYEKMQSDKGSIPDRFSAQQFSDYHSELNMSSLELGDSALYFCASSFSDRGPDEQFFGPGTRLTVL.

This CDR3 is CASSSSSYEQYF. CDR3 DNA: TGTGCCAGCAGCTCTAGCTCCTACGAGCAGTACTTC. This chain connects TRBV7-2 to TRBJ2-7; no firm D call. The V gene's germline CDR1 is SGHTA and CDR2 FQGNSA. The CDR3 totals 12 residues. V was clipped by 4 bases and J by 0 bases, with 4 bases between them.

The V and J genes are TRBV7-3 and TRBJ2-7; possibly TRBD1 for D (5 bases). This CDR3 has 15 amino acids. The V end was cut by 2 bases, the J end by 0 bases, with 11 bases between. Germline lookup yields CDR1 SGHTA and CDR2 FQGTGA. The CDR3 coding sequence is TGTGCCAGCAGCTTATTCCAGGGCGCCTCCTACGAGCAGTACTTC. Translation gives CASSLFQGASYEQYF.

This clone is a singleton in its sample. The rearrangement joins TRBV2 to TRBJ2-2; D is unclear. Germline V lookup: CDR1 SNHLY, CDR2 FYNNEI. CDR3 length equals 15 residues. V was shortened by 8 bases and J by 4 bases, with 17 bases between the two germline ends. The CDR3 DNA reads TGTGCCAGCCGGTTCAGGTCCCTAATCACCGGGGAGCTGTTTTTT. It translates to CASRFRSLITGELFF. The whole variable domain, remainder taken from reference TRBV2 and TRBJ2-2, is EPEVTQTPSHQVTQMGQEVILRCVPISNHLYFYWYRQILGQKVEFLVSFYNNEISEKSEIFDDQFSVERPDGSNFTLKIRSTKLEDSAMYFCASRFRSLITGELFFGEGSRLTVL.

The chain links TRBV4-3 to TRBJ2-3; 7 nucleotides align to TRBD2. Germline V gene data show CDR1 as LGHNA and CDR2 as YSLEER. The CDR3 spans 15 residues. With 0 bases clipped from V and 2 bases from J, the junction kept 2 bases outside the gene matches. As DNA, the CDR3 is TGCGCCAGCAGCCAAGAAGCGGGATACACAGATACGCAGTATTTT. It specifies CASSQEAGYTDTQYF.

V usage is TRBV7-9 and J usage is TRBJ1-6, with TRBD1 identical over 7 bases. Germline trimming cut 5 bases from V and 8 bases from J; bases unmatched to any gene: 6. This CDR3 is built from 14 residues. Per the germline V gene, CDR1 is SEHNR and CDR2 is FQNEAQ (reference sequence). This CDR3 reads CASSQTGEYSPLHF. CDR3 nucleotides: TGTGCCAGCAGCCAAACAGGGGAATATTCACCCCTCCACTTT.

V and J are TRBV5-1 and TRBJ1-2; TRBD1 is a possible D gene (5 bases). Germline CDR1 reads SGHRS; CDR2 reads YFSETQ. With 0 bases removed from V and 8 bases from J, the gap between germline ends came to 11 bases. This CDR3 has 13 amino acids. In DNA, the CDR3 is TGCGCCAGCAGCTTGGAGACAGTTCAGGGCTACACCTTC. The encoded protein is CASSLETVQGYTF.

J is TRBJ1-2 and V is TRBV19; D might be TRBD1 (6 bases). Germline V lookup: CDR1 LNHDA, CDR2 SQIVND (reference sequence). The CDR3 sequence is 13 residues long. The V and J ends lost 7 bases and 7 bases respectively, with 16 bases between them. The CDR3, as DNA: TGTGCCAGTACTAACCGGGACATAAGTGGCTACACCTTC. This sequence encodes CASTNRDISGYTF.

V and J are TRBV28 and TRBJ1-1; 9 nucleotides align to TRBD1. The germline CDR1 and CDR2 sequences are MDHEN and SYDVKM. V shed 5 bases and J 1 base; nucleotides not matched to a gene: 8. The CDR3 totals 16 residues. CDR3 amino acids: CASSVTGGLGNTEAFF. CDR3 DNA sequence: TGTGCCAGCAGTGTAACAGGGGGCTTGGGGAACACTGAAGCTTTCTTT.

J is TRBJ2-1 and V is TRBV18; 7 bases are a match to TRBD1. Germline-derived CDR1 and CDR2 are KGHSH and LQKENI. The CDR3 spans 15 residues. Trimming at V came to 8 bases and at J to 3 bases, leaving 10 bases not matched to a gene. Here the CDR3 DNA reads TGTGCCAGCCGCCCACAGGGGAGTTTCTACAATGAGCAGTTCTTC. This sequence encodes CASRPQGSFYNEQFF.